A selection of T cell receptor beta chains follows, all from one sample in a study of cytomegalovirus exposure and HLA in healthy donors. Method: immunoSEQ multiplex PCR; TCRdb's copy keeps in-frame clones and lacks some. Of fewer than 200,000 clones in the sample, approximately 67% were seen once. Sequencing was performed on PBMCs. The receptors were gathered from a woman aged 18-29 years in good health and CMV-seropositive. Each CDR3 is given with its conserved first and last residue. Fields, in order: clone size, D gene, J gene, V gene, CDR3 protein, CDR3 DNA. D genes are given only for firm matches. For some rows the clone size is stated as once, few or many, or as a class when expanded; others skip it.

once	TRBD2	TRBJ2-1	TRBV4-2	CASSQLDGGAENEQFF	TGTGCCAGCAGCCAACTCGACGGGGGGGCTGAAAATGAGCAGTTCTTC
few	TRBD2	TRBJ2-7	TRBV5-1	CASSRTSGGANEQYF	TGCGCCAGCAGCAGAACTAGCGGGGGGGCCAACGAGCAGTACTTC
.	TRBD1	TRBJ2-7	TRBV27	CASRMTGLGEQYF	TGTGCCAGCCGTATGACAGGGTTGGGGGAGCAGTACTTC
few	.	TRBJ2-1	TRBV7-9	CASSLIATANNEQFF	TGTGCCAGCAGCTTAATCGCGACAGCCAACAATGAGCAGTTCTTC
.	.	TRBJ2-2	TRBV4-3	CASSQYTRILTGELFF	TGCGCCAGCAGCCAGTATACACGCATCCTCACCGGGGAGCTGTTTTTT
.	.	TRBJ1-1	TRBV7-3	CASSSNRANTEAFF	TGTGCCAGCAGCTCCAACAGGGCGAACACTGAAGCTTTCTTT
.	TRBD1	TRBJ1-2	TRBV6-5	CASSYSRQGGFYGYTF	TGTGCCAGCAGTTACTCACGACAGGGAGGCTTCTATGGCTACACCTTC
.	TRBD2	TRBJ2-3	TRBV6-1	CASRAGGGLDTQYF	TGTGCCAGCAGGGCGGGAGGGGGACTAGATACGCAGTATTTT
.	.	TRBJ1-1	TRBV7-6	CASSLVSRATEAFF	TGTGCCAGCAGCTTAGTCTCGCGGGCCACTGAAGCTTTCTTT
.	TRBD2	TRBJ2-3	TRBV7-2	CASSFSPSGGGTQYF	TGTGCCAGCAGCTTCTCACCTAGCGGGGGGGGTACGCAGTATTTT
.	.	TRBJ2-2	TRBV19	CATTGVGSRTGELFF	TGTGCCACAACAGGAGTGGGAAGTCGTACCGGGGAGCTGTTTTTT
.	.	TRBJ1-1	TRBV5-8	CASSTTIRGLRAFF	TGTGCCAGCAGCACCACAATAAGGGGCCTGCGAGCTTTCTTT
.	.	TRBJ1-6	TRBV6-1	CASRQTGNSPLHF	TGTGCCAGCAGGCAAACAGGGAATTCACCCCTCCACTTT
.	TRBD2	TRBJ2-7	TRBV6-6	CASSRAGGFYEQYF	TGTGCCAGCAGTCGGGCGGGAGGGTTCTACGAGCAGTACTTC
.	.	TRBJ2-1	TRBV30	CAARWGESSYNEQFF	TGTGCCGCAAGGTGGGGCGAAAGCTCCTACAATGAGCAGTTCTTC
.	TRBD1	TRBJ1-1	TRBV19	CASSGRPGQGNTEAFF	TGTGCCAGTAGTGGCCGACCGGGACAGGGCAACACTGAAGCTTTCTTT
.	TRBD2	TRBJ2-2	TRBV7-8	CASSLALGLADHTGELFF	TGTGCCAGCAGCTTAGCCTTGGGACTAGCGGATCACACCGGGGAGCTGTTTTTT
.	.	TRBJ1-2	TRBV27	CASSSTGRGYTF	TGTGCCAGCAGTTCGACAGGTAGAGGCTACACCTTC
.	.	TRBJ2-1	TRBV27	CASKYPGLGPYNEQFF	TGTGCCAGCAAATACCCAGGATTAGGTCCCTACAATGAGCAGTTCTTC
.	TRBD1	TRBJ1-6	TRBV19	CASSPETGSPGSPLHF	TGTGCCAGTAGTCCGGAGACAGGGTCCCCTGGTTCACCCCTCCACTTT
.	TRBD2	TRBJ2-2	TRBV9	CASSVVPSGGPTGELFF	TGTGCCAGCAGCGTAGTCCCTAGCGGGGGGCCCACCGGGGAGCTGTTTTTT
.	.	TRBJ1-5	TRBV7-9	CASSSSGVSNQPQHF	TGTGCCAGCAGCTCCTCCGGGGTGAGCAATCAGCCCCAGCATTTT
.	TRBD1	TRBJ2-7	TRBV19	CASSRAGTGGYEQYF	TGTGCCAGTAGTAGGGCCGGGACAGGAGGCTACGAGCAGTACTTC
few	TRBD1	TRBJ2-2	TRBV5-6	CASSVYWTGGSF	TGTGCCAGCAGCGTGTACTGGACAGGGGGAAGTTTT